This is a list of T cell receptor beta chains from one sample in a study of blood T cell repertoires in COVID-19. Measured with immunoSEQ multiplex PCR; TCRdb has only the in-frame clones, and not every one. Here the sample spans under 250,000 clones, around 85% being singletons. The sample taken for sequencing was PBMCs or T cells enriched from blood (not recorded which). These receptors all stem from a woman between 45 and 60 years old with acute COVID-19. Each CDR3 is given with its conserved first and last residue. Each record gives: V gene, D gene, J gene, clone size, CDR3 DNA, CDR3 protein. The D gene is left open where the match is weak. Expanded clones are given a class, and other clones once, few, many or no size at all.

V: TRBV18; D: TRBD1; J: TRBJ2-3; size: NA; DNA: TGTGCCAGCTCACCTCAAGGACAGGGCACAGATACGCAGTATTTT; CDR3: CASSPQGQGTDTQYF
V: TRBV20-1; D: TRBD1; J: TRBJ2-5; size: NA; DNA: TGCAGTGCTAGTGACGGACAGGGGGCAAGGAAGACCCAGTACTTC; CDR3: CSASDGQGARKTQYF
V: TRBV2; D: NA; J: TRBJ1-2; size: NA; DNA: TGTGCCAGCAGTGACAGCCGGGGGAACTATGGCTACACCTTC; CDR3: CASSDSRGNYGYTF
V: TRBV18; D: NA; J: TRBJ2-2; size: NA; DNA: TGTGCCAGCTCACCACAGGGGGATAACACCGGGGAGCTGTTTTTT; CDR3: CASSPQGDNTGELFF
V: TRBV6-5; D: NA; J: TRBJ1-1; size: NA; DNA: TGTGCCACCTCGAGGGGGGGCCACAACACTGAAGCTTTCTTT; CDR3: CATSRGGHNTEAFF
V: TRBV4-2; D: NA; J: TRBJ1-2; size: NA; DNA: TGTGCCAGCAGCCAAGAGGACAGCTATGGCTACACCTTC; CDR3: CASSQEDSYGYTF
V: TRBV7-2; D: NA; J: TRBJ2-1; size: NA; DNA: TGTGCCAGCAGCTTAGCCGGGGGGCAATACAATGAGCAGTTCTTC; CDR3: CASSLAGGQYNEQFF
V: TRBV4-2; D: NA; J: TRBJ1-1; size: NA; DNA: TGTGCCGCCAGGGGTAACACTGAAGCTTTCTTT; CDR3: CAARGNTEAFF
V: TRBV6-6; D: TRBD1; J: TRBJ1-2; size: NA; DNA: TGTGCCAGCAGTTACCCGGGACAGCCTAACTATGGCTACACCTTC; CDR3: CASSYPGQPNYGYTF
V: TRBV7-8; D: NA; J: TRBJ2-7; size: once; DNA: TGTGCCAGCAGTCTAACCCGGGGGTTCTCCCCCTACGAGCAGTACTTC; CDR3: CASSLTRGFSPYEQYF
V: TRBV6-1; D: NA; J: TRBJ1-1; size: NA; DNA: TGTGCCAGCAGTGAATTATTAACCGGGGGTACAGCTTTCTTT; CDR3: CASSELLTGGTAFF
V: TRBV6-1; D: TRBD1; J: TRBJ1-2; size: NA; DNA: TGTGCCAGCAGTGAACGACAGGGGAACTATGGCTACACCTTC; CDR3: CASSERQGNYGYTF
V: TRBV10-3; D: TRBD2; J: TRBJ2-3; size: NA; DNA: TGTGCCATCATGGCTAGCGGGGGGAAGGATACGCAGTATTTT; CDR3: CAIMASGGKDTQYF
V: TRBV7-9; D: NA; J: TRBJ1-5; size: NA; DNA: TGTGCCAGCAGCATTGACAGTTCCAATCAGCCCCAGCATTTT; CDR3: CASSIDSSNQPQHF
V: TRBV4-1; D: NA; J: TRBJ1-1; size: NA; DNA: TGCGCCAGCAGCCACCAAACAGGGAACACTGAAGCTTTCTTT; CDR3: CASSHQTGNTEAFF
V: TRBV27; D: NA; J: TRBJ1-4; size: NA; DNA: TGTGCCAGCAGAGCGATGGGGGCATGGCATGAAAAACTGTTTTTT; CDR3: CASRAMGAWHEKLFF
V: TRBV6-6; D: TRBD2; J: TRBJ2-5; size: NA; DNA: TGTGCCAGCAGTCAGGTTTTGGGACTAGCGGGGGGAACCCAAGTAGAGACCCAGTACTTC; CDR3: CASSQVLGLAGGTQVETQYF
V: TRBV5-1; D: TRBD1; J: TRBJ2-7; size: NA; DNA: TGCGCCAGCAGCTTGGGACAGGGCCCCTACGAGCAGTACTTC; CDR3: CASSLGQGPYEQYF
V: TRBV15; D: TRBD1; J: TRBJ2-1; size: NA; DNA: TGTGCCACCAGCCCCTGGGACAGTTACAATGAGCAGTTCTTC; CDR3: CATSPWDSYNEQFF
V: TRBV18; D: NA; J: TRBJ2-1; size: NA; DNA: TGTGCCAGCTCACCACCGCCAGGACAGACTCACAATGAGCAGTTCTTC; CDR3: CASSPPPGQTHNEQFF
V: TRBV7-9; D: TRBD1; J: TRBJ1-2; size: once; DNA: TGTGCCAGCAGCAGAACGACAGGGGGCGGTGGCTACACCTTC; CDR3: CASSRTTGGGGYTF
V: TRBV30; D: TRBD1; J: TRBJ1-5; size: NA; DNA: TGTGCCTGGAGTCCCCGACAGGGGGTCCAGCCCCAGCATTTT; CDR3: CAWSPRQGVQPQHF